The 24 T cell receptor beta chains in this list originate from one sample, sequenced in a study of T cells in women clearing cervical HPV infection. TCRdb's copy holds only in-frame clones and misses some; the assay was immunoSEQ multiplex PCR. Its table records 20,000 to 25,000 clones. The specimen sequenced was blood buffy coat. These receptor sequences come from a woman between 18 and 75 years old with a cervical HPV16 infection that either progressed to CIN3+ or cleared (not recorded which).

As to this clone: With the read ending 3 residues before the CDR3 end, the germline J gene is used to fill in that end. The chain carries TRBV23-1 and TRBJ1-2; maybe TRBD1 (6 bases). TRBV23-1 is identified as an open reading frame with a role that is uncertain. This CDR3 is built from 16 residues. Trimming cost V 4 bases and J 6 bases, with 21 bases left between them. The CDR3 loop reads CASSLPTGTHFHGYTF. The sequenced CDR3 bases are TGCGCCAGCAGTCTACCAACCGGGACACACTTCCATGGC.

Turning to this clone: Read coverage stops 3 residues before the CDR3 terminus; the germline J gene supplies the remainder. The gene calls are TRBV5-1 and TRBJ2-7; TRBD2 aligns across 9 bases. From germline, CDR1 is SGHRS and CDR2 YFSETQ. J gave up 6 bases and V 0 bases, and 1 base lay outside the gene matches. This CDR3 spans 13 amino acids. The CDR3 reads CASSLASGTEQYF. The sequenced part of the CDR3 DNA is TGCGCCAGCAGCTTGGCTAGCGGGACCGAG.

In the case of this clone: The observed sequence ends 3 residues before the CDR3 terminus, with the missing tail filled in from the germline J gene. The gene calls are TRBV7-9 and TRBJ1-1; 8 bases align to TRBD1. Germline V CDR1 and CDR2: SEHNR, FQNEAQ (reference sequence). The CDR3 covers 15 residues. V was clipped by 5 bases and J by 3 bases; unmatched bases: 8. This chain's CDR3 is CASSKPGTGHTEAFF. The DNA read from the CDR3 is TGTGCCAGCAGCAAACCTGGGACAGGACACACTGAA.

About this clone itself: The read is 3 residues too short to cover the CDR3 end, so that end is filled in from the germline J gene. The J gene is TRBJ2-5, the V gene TRBV30; the D gene is possibly TRBD1 (6 bases). Trimming took 3 bases from V and 3 from J, leaving 8 bases between them. From germline, CDR1 is GTSNPN and CDR2 SVGIG (reference sequence). This CDR3 comprises 12 residues. Incomplete CDR3 DNA: TGTGCCTGGAGCGACAGGAAAGAGACC. Translated: CAWSDRKET. The full CDR3 sequence reads CAWSDRKETQYF.

To note about this clone: The read terminates 3 residues before the CDR3 end, so the remaining end is supplied by the germline J gene. The gene calls are TRBV19 and TRBJ2-1; 9 bases align to TRBD2. The CDR3 loop spans 13 amino acids. Germline V gene sequence: CDR1 LNHDA, CDR2 SQIVND (reference sequence). V shed 6 bases and J 7 bases; nucleotides not matched to a gene: 4. CDR3 bases read: TGTGCCAGTAGACCTAGCGGGACAAATGAG. This translates into CASRPSGTNE. The whole CDR3 sequence is CASRPSGTNEQFF.

CDR3 bases read: TGCAGTGCCCTTCTAGCGGGAGGCGTG. It specifies CSALLAGGV. The whole CDR3 is CSALLAGGVLFF. The chain combines TRBV20-1 with TRBJ2-2; the match to TRBD2 covers 11 bases. Read coverage stops 3 residues before the CDR3 terminus; the germline J gene supplies the remainder. Germline CDR1 is DFQATT and CDR2 is SNEGSKA (reference sequence). This CDR3 is 12 amino acids long.

CDR3 in amino acids: CASGMGANPYEQYF. CDR3 bases read: TGCGCCAGCGGCATGGGGGCTAACCCCTACGAG. This chain links TRBV5-1 with TRBJ2-7; D possibly corresponds to TRBD1 (6 bases). The read gets to within 3 residues of the CDR3 end, and the germline J gene fills in the rest. Looked up from germline, CDR1 is SGHRS and CDR2 is YFSETQ. The V end was cut by 7 bases, the J end by 2 bases, with 16 bases between. There are 14 residues in the CDR3.

As to this clone: The read terminates 3 residues ahead of where the CDR3 ends, so the germline J gene completes it. This sequence joins TRBV2 and TRBJ2-4, with 15 bases that match TRBD2. The CDR3 has 19 amino acids. J was trimmed by 3 bases and V by 2 bases; bases with no gene match: 8. In germline, CDR1 is SNHLY, CDR2 FYNNEI. The CDR3 protein is CASSEIGTSGRLGKNIQYF. The CDR3 DNA, read in part, is TGTGCCAGCAGTGAAATTGGGACTAGCGGGAGGTTGGGCAAAAACATT. The full variable domain, completed using reference TRBV2 and TRBJ2-4, is EPEVTQTPSHQVTQMGQEVILRCVPISNHLYFYWYRQILGQKVEFLVSFYNNEISEKSEIFDDQFSVERPDGSNFTLKIRSTKLEDSAMYFCASSEIGTSGRLGKNIQYFGAGTRLSVL.

A note on this clone: The CDR3 end is not reached by the read, which stops 3 residues before it; the germline J gene fills it in. The chain links TRBV7-3 to TRBJ1-1; D unclear. V lost 0 bases to trimming and J lost 3 bases, with 11 bases between them. This CDR3 is built from 15 residues. Germline CDR1 reads SGHTA; CDR2 reads FQGTGA. The CDR3 bases that were read are TGTGCCAGCAGCTTAACCCCAGGTATCGACACTGAA. Its translation: CASSLTPGIDTE. The whole CDR3 protein reads CASSLTPGIDTEAFF.

Concerning this clone itself: The sequenced fragment ends 3 residues before the CDR3 boundary, so the rest is inferred from the germline J gene. V gene TRBV5-1 combines with J gene TRBJ2-2, with 11 positions matching TRBD2. Per the germline V gene, CDR1 is SGHRS and CDR2 is YFSETQ. The ends lost 0 bases at V and 6 bases at J; junction bases unmatched: 4. The CDR3 covers 16 residues. This CDR3 is CASSLELAGAAGELFF. The DNA read from the CDR3 is TGCGCCAGCAGCTTGGAACTAGCGGGGGCGGCCGGGGAG. The full variable domain, with the rest looked up from reference TRBV5-1 and TRBJ2-2, is KAGVTQTPRYLIKTRGQQVTLSCSPISGHRSVSWYQQTPGQGLQFLFEYFSETQRNKGNFPGRFSGRQFSNSRSEMNVSTLELGDSALYLCASSLELAGAAGELFFGEGSRLTVL.

A note on this clone: From the germline J gene comes the end of the CDR3, since the read stops 3 residues before it. The chain uses TRBV7-9 and TRBJ2-5; weak D call: TRBD2 (6 bases). Germline V gives CDR1 SEHNR, CDR2 FQNEAQ (reference sequence). The CDR3 runs to 13 residues. V dropped 3 bases and J dropped 4 bases, with 9 bases sitting between them. The sequenced part of the CDR3 DNA is TGTGCCAGCAGCTTTGGGGGGATAGAGACC. Its translation: CASSFGGIET. The complete CDR3 reads CASSFGGIETQYF.

Points on this clone: The read ends 3 residues early relative to the CDR3; the germline J gene fills the gap. The chain carries TRBV18 and TRBJ1-5; 7 bases fit TRBD1. With V trimmed by 5 bases and J by 5 bases, 3 bases remained unmatched. This CDR3 is built from 13 residues. Germline loops: CDR1 KGHSH, CDR2 LQKENI. CDR3 region: CASSADRYQPQHF. The CDR3 DNA, read in part, is TGTGCCAGCTCAGCGGACAGGTATCAGCCC.

A word on this clone: Coverage ceases 3 residues before the CDR3 finishes, and the germline J gene fills in the end. The rearrangement uses TRBV5-1 and TRBJ1-1; 7 bases match TRBD1. V gave up 3 bases and J gave up 0 bases; unmatched junction bases: 2. The CDR3 is 14 residues long. Germline V gene sequence: CDR1 SGHRS, CDR2 YFSETQ. The CDR3 protein is CASSSTGVNTEAFF. The sequenced CDR3 bases are TGCGCCAGCAGCTCCACAGGGGTGAACACTGAA.

To note about this clone: The read terminates 3 residues ahead of where the CDR3 ends, so the germline J gene completes it. The gene calls are TRBV7-9 and TRBJ2-7; D might be TRBD1 or TRBD2, each matching 5 bases. The germline gives CDR1 SEHNR, CDR2 FQNEAQ (reference sequence). The CDR3 runs to 15 residues. V lost 2 bases to trimming and J lost 5 bases, with 16 bases between them. CDR3 region: CASSLPRQGVDEQYF. CDR3 DNA (partial): TGTGCCAGCAGCTTACCGCGGCAGGGAGTTGACGAG.

Notes on this clone: Coverage ceases 3 residues before the CDR3 finishes, and the germline J gene fills in the end. The rearrangement joins TRBV19 to TRBJ2-1, with TRBD1 as a possible D gene (6 bases). Trimming stripped 3 bases from V and 0 bases from J, with 12 bases between. CDR1 LNHDA and CDR2 SQIVND come from the germline V gene (reference sequence). The CDR3 covers 16 residues. CDR3 DNA, as far as it was read: TGTGCCAGTAGTATCCGGACAGCCGACTCCTACAATGAG. Its translation is CASSIRTADSYNE. The whole CDR3 protein reads CASSIRTADSYNEQFF. Full variable domain (outside the CDR3, taken from reference TRBV19 and TRBJ2-1): DGGITQSPKYLFRKEGQNVTLSCEQNLNHDAMYWYRQDPGQGLRLIYYSQIVNDFQKGDIAEGYSVSREKKESFPLTVTSAQKNPTAFYLCASSIRTADSYNEQFFGPGTRLTVL.

In the case of this clone: The read terminates 3 residues ahead of where the CDR3 ends, so the germline J gene completes it. V is TRBV20-1 and J is TRBJ2-3; 9 bases fit TRBD2. This CDR3 has 15 residues. In germline, CDR1 is DFQATT, CDR2 SNEGSKA (reference sequence). V trimming: 6 bases; J trimming: 0 bases; junction bases outside the gene matches: 7. Incomplete CDR3 DNA: TGCAGTGCGATGGCTAGCGGGGTTAGCACAGATACG. Amino acid sequence: CSAMASGVSTDT. Given in full, the CDR3 is CSAMASGVSTDTQYF.

As regards this clone: The observed sequence ends 3 residues before the CDR3 terminus, with the missing tail filled in from the germline J gene. The V gene is TRBV7-8, the J gene TRBJ2-7; the match to TRBD2 covers 7 bases. Germline lookup yields CDR1 SGHVS and CDR2 FQNEAQ. CDR3 size: 16 residues. V was pared by 1 base and J by 0 bases, with 6 bases of the junction left unmatched. CDR3: CASSLDGGGFSYEQYF. CDR3 DNA (partial): TGTGCCAGCAGCTTAGATGGGGGGGGGTTCTCCTACGAG.

To note about this clone: The junction differs from germline at one of its ends, possibly a read error. The read finishes 3 residues shy of the CDR3 end, and the germline J gene is used to complete it. The chain has TRBV4-1 and TRBJ2-3; weak D call: TRBD2 (5 bases). The CDR3 consists of 16 residues. Germline loops: CDR1 MGHRA, CDR2 YSYEKL. The CDR3 DNA, read in part, is TGCACCAGCAGCCGGAGTCTAGCTCCTCTCACAGATACG. This translates into CTSSRSLAPLTDT. The CDR3 in full is CTSSRSLAPLTDTQYF.

Note on this clone: From the germline J gene comes the end of the CDR3, since the read stops 3 residues before it. The V gene is TRBV10-3, the J gene TRBJ1-1; a possible D gene is TRBD1 (6 bases). V was pared by 7 bases and J by 4 bases, with 10 bases between. The germline gives CDR1 ENHRY, CDR2 SYGVKD. This CDR3 spans 12 amino acids. Here the CDR3 reads CAITGVGTEAFF. The sequenced part of the CDR3 DNA is TGTGCCATCACAGGGGTCGGCACTGAA.

Comment on this clone: The read is 3 residues too short to cover the CDR3 end, so that end is filled in from the germline J gene. This chain joins TRBV10-2 and TRBJ2-7; 15 bases line up with TRBD2. The CDR3 has 16 residues. The germline V gene encodes CDR1 WSHSY and CDR2 SAAADI. V was pared by 6 bases and J by 5 bases, with 8 bases of the junction left unmatched. The covered CDR3 bases are TGCGCCAGCAGGGCCGGACTAGCGGGGGGGGTAGACGAG. Translating it yields CASRAGLAGGVDE. The entire CDR3 protein reads CASRAGLAGGVDEQYF.

Notes on this clone: The CDR3 end falls 3 residues outside the read, so it is completed with the germline J gene. This rearrangement joins TRBV20-1 to TRBJ2-2, with D possibly TRBD1 on 6 matching bases. The CDR3 totals 12 residues. Germline V gene data show CDR1 as DFQATT and CDR2 as SNEGSKA (reference sequence). Incomplete CDR3 DNA: TGCAGTGCTAGGAAGGACAGTGAAAAG. Its translation is CSARKDSEK. The CDR3 in full is CSARKDSEKLFF.

Notes on this clone: The CDR3 is cut off 3 residues early in the read; its end comes from the germline J gene. This chain links TRBV4-1 with TRBJ1-1; the D gene is possibly TRBD1 (6 bases). Germline V gene lookup returns CDR1 MGHRA and CDR2 YSYEKL. The CDR3 contains 17 residues. Deletions cut 6 bases from V and 1 base from J, with 21 bases between. The DNA read from the CDR3 is TGCGCCAGCAGGAGGGGGGGAGTTGTACTCGCGAACACTGAA. Its translation is CASRRGGVVLANTE. The whole CDR3 protein reads CASRRGGVVLANTEAFF.

A remark on this clone: The read terminates 3 residues ahead of where the CDR3 ends, so the germline J gene completes it. The chain is built from TRBV30 and TRBJ1-2; weak D call: TRBD1 (6 bases). The CDR3 is made up of 18 amino acids. Germline CDR1 and CDR2: GTSNPN and SVGIG (reference sequence). V lost 5 bases and J lost 1, with 26 bases in between. The CDR3 region is CAWSRKRGQLDLNYGYTF. CDR3 DNA, as far as it was read: TGTGCCTGGTCTCGAAAAAGGGGACAACTCGACCTTAACTATGGC. The full variable domain, in which reference TRBV30 and TRBJ1-2 provide the parts outside the CDR3, is SQTIHQWPATLVQPVGSPLSLECTVEGTSNPNLYWYRQAAGRGLQLLFYSVGIGQISSEVPQNLSASRPQDRQFILSSKKLLLSDSGFYLCAWSRKRGQLDLNYGYTFGSGTRLTVV.

Worth noting for this clone: The read ends 3 residues early relative to the CDR3; the germline J gene fills the gap. V gene TRBV30 combines with J gene TRBJ1-6, with 10 bases matching TRBD1. With 3 bases clipped from V and 7 bases from J, the junction kept 6 bases outside the gene matches. Germline loops: CDR1 GTSNPN, CDR2 SVGIG (reference sequence). CDR3 length: 15 amino acids. CDR3 amino acids: CAWSTAGQGNSPLHF. The part of the CDR3 DNA that was read is TGTGCCTGGAGCACCGCGGGACAGGGGAATTCACCC.